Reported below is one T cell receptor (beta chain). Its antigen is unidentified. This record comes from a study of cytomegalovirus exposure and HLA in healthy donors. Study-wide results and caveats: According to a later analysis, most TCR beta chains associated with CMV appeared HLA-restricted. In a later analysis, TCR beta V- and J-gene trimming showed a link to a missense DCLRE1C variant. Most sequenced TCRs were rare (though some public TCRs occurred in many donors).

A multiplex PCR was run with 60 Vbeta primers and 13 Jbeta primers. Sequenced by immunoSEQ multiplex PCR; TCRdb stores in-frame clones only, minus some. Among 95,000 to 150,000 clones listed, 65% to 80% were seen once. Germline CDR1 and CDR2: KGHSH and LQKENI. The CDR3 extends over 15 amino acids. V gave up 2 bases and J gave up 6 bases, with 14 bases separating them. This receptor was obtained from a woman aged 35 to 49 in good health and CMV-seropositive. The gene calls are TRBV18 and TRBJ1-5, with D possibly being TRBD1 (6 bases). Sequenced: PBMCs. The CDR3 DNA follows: TGTGCCAGCTCACCAGGGAACAGGGAAGGTCAGCCCCAGCATTTT. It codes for CASSPGNREGQPQHF.